The 8 T cell receptor beta chains below were found in one sample sequenced in a study of read filtering for tumor transcriptome and immune sequencing. This library used roughly 0.4 ug RNA and molecular barcoded adaptors spanning alpha/delta and beta/gamma chains. In TCRdb, the reads were re-called with MiXCR into one record per CDR3 protein. The sample holds approximately 25,000 distinct CDR3 sequences, approximately 15% seen once. The specimen sequenced was a population of CD138-negative cells sorted from bone marrow. Receptors originate from a donor at least 40 years old with multiple myeloma.

This clonotype was counted many times. The chain uses TRBV23-1 and TRBJ2-3, with 11 positions matching TRBD2. TRBV23-1 is marked as an open reading frame, function uncertain. V lost 4 bases and J lost 1; bases outside the gene matches: 10. CDR3 length equals 18 residues. CDR3 protein: CASSRVAGGPAGTDTQYF. CDR3 DNA: TGCGCCAGCAGTCGGGTAGCGGGAGGGCCCGCCGGCACAGATACGCAGTATTTT.

Concerning this clonotype: A much larger clonotype is one base distant, so this may be a read error. V gene TRBV20-1 combines with J gene TRBJ2-7, with TRBD1 matching over 7 bases. CDR1 DFQATT and CDR2 SNEGSKA come from the germline V gene (reference sequence). The CDR3 runs to 14 residues. The DNA of the CDR3 is TGCAGTGCTAGAGCCGAGGACAGGCCCTACGAGCGGTACTTC. This sequence encodes CSARAEDRPYERYF.

The sample holds many counts of this clonotype. This chain connects TRBV30 to TRBJ1-1, with TRBD1 as a possible D gene (5 bases). Deletions cut 2 bases from V and 1 base from J, with 14 bases between. The germline gives CDR1 GTSNPN, CDR2 SVGIG (reference sequence). This CDR3 region has 15 residues. The CDR3 DNA follows: TGTGCCTGGAGTCTTCTTGGGGCCGGGAACACTGAAGCTTTCTTT. Its protein is CAWSLLGAGNTEAFF.

Regarding this clonotype: The conserved phenylalanine or tryptophan is not found at the CDR3 terminus, so this likely reflects a read error. The DNA is omitted, as the CDR3 cannot be located on it reliably, and the CDR3 follows TCRdb's listing. J is TRBJ2-1 and V is TRBV3-1; TRBD2 is the table's D call and was not checked against the DNA. The CDR3 comprises 16 residues, both ends counted. CDR1 and CDR2 (germline): LGHDT, YNNKEL (reference sequence). CDR3 protein: CASSQGSGSGINEQLY.

At least ten counts were recorded for this clonotype. In DNA, the CDR3 is TGCGCCAGCAGCGGGGGAATTTCCTACAATGAGCAGTTCTTC. Translation gives CASSGGISYNEQFF. The V gene is TRBV5-1, the J gene TRBJ2-1; D may match TRBD1 or TRBD2 (5 bases each). This CDR3 is built from 14 residues. CDR1 and CDR2 from the germline V gene are SGHRS and YFSETQ. The germline V and J ends were trimmed by 4 bases and 1 base, with 9 bases remaining between them.

The table lists this clonotype with many counts. This sequence joins TRBV14 and TRBJ1-3, with no clear D. V gave up 1 base and J gave up 7 bases, with 5 bases separating them. Germline CDR1 and CDR2: SGHDN and FVKESK. The CDR3 runs to 12 residues. The CDR3 coding sequence is TGTGCCAGCAGCCAAGGTTACAACACCATATATTTT. Its translation: CASSQGYNTIYF.

The table lists this clonotype with many counts. CDR3 sequence: CASSVDGRMNTEAFF. CDR3 nucleotides: TGTGCCAGCAGCGTAGACGGGCGGATGAACACTGAAGCTTTCTTT. The V call is TRBV9, the J call TRBJ1-1; D call uncertain. Trimming took off 0 bases at V and 0 bases at J, with 9 bases between the two ends. The V gene's germline CDR1 is SGDLS and CDR2 YYNGEE. The CDR3 has 15 residues.

The table lists this clonotype with many counts. The genes are TRBV20-1 and TRBJ2-7; D is ambiguous. The germline V and J ends were trimmed by 6 bases and 3 bases, with 9 bases remaining between them. The CDR3 consists of 11 residues. CDR1 is DFQATT and CDR2 is SNEGSKA in the germline V gene (reference sequence). CDR3 in amino acids: CSASGLYEQYF. The CDR3 DNA is TGCAGTGCATCCGGGCTCTACGAGCAGTACTTC.